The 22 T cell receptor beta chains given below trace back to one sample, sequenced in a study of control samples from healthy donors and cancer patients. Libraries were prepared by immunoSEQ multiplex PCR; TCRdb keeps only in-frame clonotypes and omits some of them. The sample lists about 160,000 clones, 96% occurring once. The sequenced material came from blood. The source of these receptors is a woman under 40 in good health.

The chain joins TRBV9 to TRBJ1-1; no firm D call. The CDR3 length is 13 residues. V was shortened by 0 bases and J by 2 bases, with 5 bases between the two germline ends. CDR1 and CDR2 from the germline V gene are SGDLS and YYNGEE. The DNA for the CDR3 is TGTGCCAGCAGCGTAGAAGTTAACACTGAAGCTTTCTTT. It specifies CASSVEVNTEAFF.

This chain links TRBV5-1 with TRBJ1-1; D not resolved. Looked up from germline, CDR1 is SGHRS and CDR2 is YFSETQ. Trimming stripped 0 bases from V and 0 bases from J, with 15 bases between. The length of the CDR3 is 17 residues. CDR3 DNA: TGCGCCAGCAGCTTGGTAGTAACGGCTGAATTGAACACTGAAGCTTTCTTT. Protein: CASSLVVTAELNTEAFF.

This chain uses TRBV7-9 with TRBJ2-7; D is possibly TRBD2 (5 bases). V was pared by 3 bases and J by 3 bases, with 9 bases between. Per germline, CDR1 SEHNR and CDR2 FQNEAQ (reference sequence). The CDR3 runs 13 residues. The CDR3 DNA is TGTGCCAGCAGCTTTGAAGGGAGCTACGAGCAGTACTTC. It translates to CASSFEGSYEQYF.

The CDR3 coding sequence is TGTGCCATCAGTGCAGCCAGGGTCTTCTCTGGGGCCAACGTCCTGACTTTC. Its translation is CAISAARVFSGANVLTF. This sequence joins TRBV10-3 and TRBJ2-6, with TRBD1 as a possible D gene (5 bases). V was clipped by 4 bases and J by 0 bases, with 13 bases between them. Germline assignment: CDR1 ENHRY and CDR2 SYGVKD. CDR3 length equals 17 residues.

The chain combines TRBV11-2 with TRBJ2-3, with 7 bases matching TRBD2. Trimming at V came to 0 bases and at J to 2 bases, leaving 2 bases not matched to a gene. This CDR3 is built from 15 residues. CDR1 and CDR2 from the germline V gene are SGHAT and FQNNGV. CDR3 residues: CASSLDGTTTDTQYF. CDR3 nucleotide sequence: TGTGCCAGCAGCTTAGACGGGACTACCACAGATACGCAGTATTTT.

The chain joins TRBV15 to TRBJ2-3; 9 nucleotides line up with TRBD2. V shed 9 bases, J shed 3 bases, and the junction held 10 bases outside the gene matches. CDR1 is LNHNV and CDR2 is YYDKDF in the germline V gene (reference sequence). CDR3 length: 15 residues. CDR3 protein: CATGEAGGPTDTQYF. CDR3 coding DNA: TGTGCCACGGGGGAGGCGGGAGGGCCTACAGATACGCAGTATTTT.

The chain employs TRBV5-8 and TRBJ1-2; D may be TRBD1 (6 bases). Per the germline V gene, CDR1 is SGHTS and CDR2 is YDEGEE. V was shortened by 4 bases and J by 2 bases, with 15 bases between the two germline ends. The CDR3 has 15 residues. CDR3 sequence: CASSGVQGPNYGYTF. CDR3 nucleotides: TGTGCCAGCAGCGGGGTACAGGGCCCCAACTATGGCTACACCTTC.

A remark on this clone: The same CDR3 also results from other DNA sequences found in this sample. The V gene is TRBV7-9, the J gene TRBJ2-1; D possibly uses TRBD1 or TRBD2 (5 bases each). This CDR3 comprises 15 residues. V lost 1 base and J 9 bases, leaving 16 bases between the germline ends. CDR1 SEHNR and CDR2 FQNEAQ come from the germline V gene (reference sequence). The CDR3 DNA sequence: TGTGCCAGCAGCTTAGGGGACCGAGGTTTGGTTGAGCAGTTCTTC. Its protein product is CASSLGDRGLVEQFF.

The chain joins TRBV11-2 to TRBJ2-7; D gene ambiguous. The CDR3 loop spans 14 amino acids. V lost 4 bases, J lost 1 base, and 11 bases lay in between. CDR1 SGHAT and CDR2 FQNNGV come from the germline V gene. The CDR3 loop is CASSSTDASYEQYF. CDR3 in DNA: TGTGCCAGCAGCTCCACGGACGCTTCCTACGAGCAGTACTTC.

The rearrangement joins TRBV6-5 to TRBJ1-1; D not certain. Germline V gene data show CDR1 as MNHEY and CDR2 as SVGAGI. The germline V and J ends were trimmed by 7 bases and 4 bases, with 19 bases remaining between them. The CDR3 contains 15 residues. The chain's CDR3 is CASTKAPGASTEAFF. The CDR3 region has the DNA TGTGCCAGCACCAAGGCTCCGGGTGCGTCCACTGAAGCTTTCTTT.

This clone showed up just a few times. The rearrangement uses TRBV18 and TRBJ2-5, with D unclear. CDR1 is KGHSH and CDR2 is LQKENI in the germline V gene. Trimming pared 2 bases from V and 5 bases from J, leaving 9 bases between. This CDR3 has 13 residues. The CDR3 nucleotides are TGTGCCAGCTCACCAGGCCCGCACGAGACCCAGTACTTC. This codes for CASSPGPHETQYF.

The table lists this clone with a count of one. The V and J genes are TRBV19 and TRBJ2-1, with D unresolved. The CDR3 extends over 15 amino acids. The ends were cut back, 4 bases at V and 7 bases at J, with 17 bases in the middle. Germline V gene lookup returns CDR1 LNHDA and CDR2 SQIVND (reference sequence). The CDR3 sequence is CASSTRTIAFNEQFF. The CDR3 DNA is TGTGCCAGTAGTACCCGCACGATAGCCTTTAATGAGCAGTTCTTC.

The CDR3 spells CACSTPGTGETGELFF. Written as DNA, the CDR3 is TGTGCCTGTTCAACCCCCGGGACAGGGGAAACCGGGGAGCTGTTTTTT. The genes are TRBV30 and TRBJ2-2, with 10 bases aligning to TRBD1. V shed 6 bases and J 5 bases; nucleotides not matched to a gene: 12. Germline values: CDR1 GTSNPN, CDR2 SVGIG (reference sequence). The CDR3 length is 16 residues.

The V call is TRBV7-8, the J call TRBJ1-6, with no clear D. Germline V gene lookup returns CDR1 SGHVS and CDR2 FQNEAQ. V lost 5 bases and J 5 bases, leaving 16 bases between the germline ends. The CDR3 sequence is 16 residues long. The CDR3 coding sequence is TGTGCCAGCAGCCCGAAACCCCGGACCAATAATTCACCCCTCCACTTT. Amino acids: CASSPKPRTNNSPLHF.

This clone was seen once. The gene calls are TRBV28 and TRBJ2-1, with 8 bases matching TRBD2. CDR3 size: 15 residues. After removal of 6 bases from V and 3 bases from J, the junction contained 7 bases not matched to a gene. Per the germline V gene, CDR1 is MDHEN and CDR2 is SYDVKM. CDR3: CASRKREGRYNEQFF. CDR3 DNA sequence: TGTGCCAGCAGGAAACGGGAGGGACGCTACAATGAGCAGTTCTTC. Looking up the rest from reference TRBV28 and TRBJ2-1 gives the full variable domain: DVKVTQSSRYLVKRTGEKVFLECVQDMDHENMFWYRQDPGLGLRLIYFSYDVKMKEKGDIPEGYSVSREKKERFSLILESASTNQTSMYLCASRKREGRYNEQFFGPGTRLTVL.

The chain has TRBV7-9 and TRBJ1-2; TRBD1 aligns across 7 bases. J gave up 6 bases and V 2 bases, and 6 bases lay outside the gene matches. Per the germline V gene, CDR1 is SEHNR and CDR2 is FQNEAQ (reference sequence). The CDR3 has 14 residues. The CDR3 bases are TGTGCCAGCAGCTTATTATCGACAGGGAATGGCTACACCTTC. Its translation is CASSLLSTGNGYTF.

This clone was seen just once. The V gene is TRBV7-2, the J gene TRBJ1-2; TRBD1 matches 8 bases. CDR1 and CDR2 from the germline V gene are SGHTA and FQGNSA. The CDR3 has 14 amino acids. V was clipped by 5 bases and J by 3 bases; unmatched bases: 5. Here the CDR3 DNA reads TGTGCCAGCAGCCCCTGGACAGGGCACTATGGCTACACCTTC. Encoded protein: CASSPWTGHYGYTF. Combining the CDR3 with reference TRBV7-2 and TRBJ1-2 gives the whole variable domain GAGVSQSPSNKVTEKGKDVELRCDPISGHTALYWYRQSLGQGLEFLIYFQGNSAPDKSGLPSDRFSAERTGGSVSTLTIQRTQQEDSAVYLCASSPWTGHYGYTFGSGTRLTVV.

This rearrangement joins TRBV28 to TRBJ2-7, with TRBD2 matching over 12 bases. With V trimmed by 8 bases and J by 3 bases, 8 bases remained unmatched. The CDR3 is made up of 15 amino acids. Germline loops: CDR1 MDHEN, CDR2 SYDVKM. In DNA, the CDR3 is TGTGCCAGCTCACCCCCGGGACTAGCGGGCTACGAGCAGTACTTC. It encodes CASSPPGLAGYEQYF.

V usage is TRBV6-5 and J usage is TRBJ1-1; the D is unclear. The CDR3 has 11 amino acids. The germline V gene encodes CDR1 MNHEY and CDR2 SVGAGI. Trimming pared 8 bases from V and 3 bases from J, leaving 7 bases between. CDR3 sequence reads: CASLSYTEAFF. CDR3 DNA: TGTGCCAGCCTTTCATACACTGAAGCTTTCTTT.

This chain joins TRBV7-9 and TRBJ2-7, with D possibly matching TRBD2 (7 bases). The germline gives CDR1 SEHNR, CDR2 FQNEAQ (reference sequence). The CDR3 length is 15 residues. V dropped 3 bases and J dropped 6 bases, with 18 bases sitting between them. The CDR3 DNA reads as TGTGCCAGCAGCTTGGCCGGGGGGCTTCGGTCCGAGCAGTACTTC. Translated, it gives CASSLAGGLRSEQYF. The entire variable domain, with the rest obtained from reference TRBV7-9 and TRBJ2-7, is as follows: DTGVSQNPRHKITKRGQNVTFRCDPISEHNRLYWYRQTLGQGPEFLTYFQNEAQLEKSRLLSDRFSAERPKGSFSTLEIQRTEQGDSAMYLCASSLAGGLRSEQYFGPGTRLTVT.

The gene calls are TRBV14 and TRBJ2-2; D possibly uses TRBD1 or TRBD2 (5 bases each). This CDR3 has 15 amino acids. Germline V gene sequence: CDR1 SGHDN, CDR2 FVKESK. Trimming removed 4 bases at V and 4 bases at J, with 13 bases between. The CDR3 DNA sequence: TGTGCCAGCAGCCCCTTGGGGGAGCCCACCGGGGAGCTGTTTTTT. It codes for CASSPLGEPTGELFF.

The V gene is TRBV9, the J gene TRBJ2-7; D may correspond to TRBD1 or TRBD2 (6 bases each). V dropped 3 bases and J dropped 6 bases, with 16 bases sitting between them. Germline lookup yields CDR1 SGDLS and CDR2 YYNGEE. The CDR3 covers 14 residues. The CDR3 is CASSAPGGSLEQYF. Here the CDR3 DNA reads TGTGCCAGCAGCGCCCCCGGGGGCTCCCTCGAGCAGTACTTC.